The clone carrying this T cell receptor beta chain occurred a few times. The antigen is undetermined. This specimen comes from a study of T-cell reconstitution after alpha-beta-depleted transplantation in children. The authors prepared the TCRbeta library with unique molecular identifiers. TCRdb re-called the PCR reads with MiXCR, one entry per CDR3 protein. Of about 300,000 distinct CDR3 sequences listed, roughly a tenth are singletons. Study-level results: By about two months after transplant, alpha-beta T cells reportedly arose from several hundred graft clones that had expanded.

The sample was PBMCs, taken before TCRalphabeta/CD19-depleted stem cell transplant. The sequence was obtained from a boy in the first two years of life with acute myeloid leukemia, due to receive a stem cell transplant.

CDR3 amino acids: CASSLEASSWGYTF. The CDR3 DNA reads TGTGCCAGCAGCTTGGAGGCTTCCTCTTGGGGCTACACCTTC. The rearrangement uses TRBV5-6 and TRBJ1-2, with D unresolved. CDR1 is SGHDT, CDR2 YYEEEE, per germline. The CDR3 has 14 residues. V gave up 0 bases and J gave up 8 bases, with 14 bases separating them.